Listed below are T cell receptor beta chains from one sample, sequenced in a study of radiation and T cells in renal cell carcinoma. Sequenced by immunoSEQ multiplex PCR; TCRdb stores in-frame clones only, minus some. The repertoire holds 150,000 to 200,000 clones, with around 89% as singletons. The sequencing used blood, collected from a patient whose treatment included radiotherapy and nephrectomy. The receptors were gathered from a woman in her 50s with renal cell carcinoma. Both conserved end residues are trimmed from each CDR3. Fields, in order: J gene, V gene, CDR3 protein.

TRBJ1-2 TRBV7-2 ASSLGDSRAGGYT
TRBJ2-7 TRBV18 ASSTQTSSYEQY
TRBJ1-1 TRBV5-1 ASSLATDIAEAF
TRBJ1-2 TRBV6-6 ASSNRDVGMYGYT
TRBJ1-6 TRBV7-9 ASSWVVVGSPLH
TRBJ2-7 TRBV6-1 ASIGFYEQY
TRBJ1-2 TRBV9 ASSARDRLTNHYGYT
TRBJ2-6 TRBV9 ASSFGVSGANVLT
TRBJ1-6 TRBV7-2 ASSPGTPYNSPLH
TRBJ2-1 TRBV5-1 ASSFPSGGSYNEQF
TRBJ2-7 TRBV5-1 ASSSGELYEQY
TRBJ2-5 TRBV7-3 ASSLTGVETQY
TRBJ2-5 TRBV29-1 SVTQGTAGETQY
TRBJ1-1 TRBV7-2 ASSPRMAKEAF
TRBJ2-7 TRBV5-1 ASGSTGGTYEQY
TRBJ2-2 TRBV18 ASSPPVSGGPGTGELF
TRBJ2-3 TRBV7-2 ASSPHRDTQY
TRBJ2-3 TRBV29-1 SVMISSTDTQY
TRBJ1-2 TRBV7-9 ASSLGREGLGYT
TRBJ2-7 TRBV14 ASSQEGRSTYEQY
TRBJ1-5 TRBV2 ATQRTGGNQPQH
TRBJ2-4 TRBV29-1 SADQGGARGIQY
TRBJ2-5 TRBV7-9 ASSVGSQETQY
TRBJ1-6 TRBV19 ASSRNREASPLH
TRBJ1-1 TRBV2 ASNPQGLNTEAF
TRBJ2-1 TRBV7-9 ASSRTSGDSQF
TRBJ1-2 TRBV6-5 ASSRGRGNNYGYT
TRBJ1-6 TRBV7-2 ASSAPRDRNRSPLH
TRBJ1-2 TRBV18 ASSPGDLNYGYT
TRBJ2-6 TRBV10-3 AISDQFSGANVLT
TRBJ1-1 TRBV7-9 ASSPTANTEAF
TRBJ1-2 TRBV19 ASSIGNSGYT
TRBJ1-2 TRBV15 ATSRDRGGAFPDYGYT
TRBJ1-2 TRBV10-1 ASSFTGGRGYT
TRBJ2-7 TRBV4-1 ASSQERQVPYEQY
TRBJ1-1 TRBV9 ASNPQGVDTEAF
TRBJ1-5 TRBV13 ASSLQGSGQPQH
TRBJ2-2 TRBV7-6 ASSPGQGLTGELF
TRBJ2-1 TRBV4-1 ASSQGETGSYNEQF
TRBJ1-1 TRBV7-8 ASSFSRGDTEAF
TRBJ1-5 TRBV5-1 ASSLDGTGSNQPQH
TRBJ1-1 TRBV9 ASSVGMFTEAF
TRBJ1-5 TRBV29-1 SVGQGYSNQPQH
TRBJ2-2 TRBV4-2 ASSQDSGGTNTGELF
TRBJ1-4 TRBV7-9 ASSTTTDWVREKLF
TRBJ1-6 TRBV7-9 ASGTGGSPLH
TRBJ2-5 TRBV5-1 ASSSDIGGTQY
TRBJ2-2 TRBV10-1 ASSLDPNTGELF
TRBJ1-2 TRBV6-6 ASSGQKNYGYT
TRBJ1-6 TRBV19 ASSLPRSVYNSPLH